The table lists the clone carrying this TCR beta chain with a few counts. The TCR beta CDR3 regions underwent amplification using RNA transcripts as the source. When the TCR CDR3 underwent first-round RT-PCR, the HTBI primer set was used. TCRdb re-derived calls from the multiplex PCR reads in MiXCR, one entry per CDR3 protein. This sample yields approximately 430,000 distinct CDR3 sequences, of which under 15% are seen a single time; 13% belongs to the top ten. The record originates from a study of T cells in Graves' hyperthyroidism and ophthalmopathy. Losses at the gene ends were 4 bases for V and 2 bases for J; bases not matched to a gene: 6. The CDR3 extends over 15 amino acids. Germline V gene lookup returns CDR1 SGHDN and CDR2 FVKESK.

Sequencing used blood. This chain uses TRBV14 with TRBJ2-7, with 9 bases aligning to TRBD1. The receptor was derived from a man aged 18 to 30 with Graves' ophthalmopathy. CDR3 in DNA: TGTGCCAGCAGCCCTGAGACAGGGGGACCCTACGAGCAGTACTTC. This sequence encodes CASSPETGGPYEQYF.